This TCR beta chain was profiled in a study of shared clonotypes between healthy human individuals. This CDR3 has 13 residues. Between the trimmed V and J ends, which lost 5 bases and 5 bases, there was a span of 12 bases. From germline, CDR1 is SGHTA and CDR2 FQGNSA. Sequenced by immunoSEQ multiplex PCR; TCRdb stores in-frame clones only, minus some. Found here are roughly 770,000 clones, approximately 96% of them singletons; the top ten hold approximately 0.2%. CD45RO negativity and positive selection for CCR7 defined naive CD8 cells, a population that excluded terminally differentiated effector memory CD45RA+ cells.

Sequenced: naive CD8+ T cells sorted from blood. This TCR came from a man aged 25 to 40 in good health. V is TRBV7-2 and J is TRBJ1-2; D call uncertain. CDR3 sequence reads: CASSLPAGYGYTF. In nucleotides, the CDR3 is TGTGCCAGCAGCCTCCCCGCTGGTTATGGCTACACCTTC.